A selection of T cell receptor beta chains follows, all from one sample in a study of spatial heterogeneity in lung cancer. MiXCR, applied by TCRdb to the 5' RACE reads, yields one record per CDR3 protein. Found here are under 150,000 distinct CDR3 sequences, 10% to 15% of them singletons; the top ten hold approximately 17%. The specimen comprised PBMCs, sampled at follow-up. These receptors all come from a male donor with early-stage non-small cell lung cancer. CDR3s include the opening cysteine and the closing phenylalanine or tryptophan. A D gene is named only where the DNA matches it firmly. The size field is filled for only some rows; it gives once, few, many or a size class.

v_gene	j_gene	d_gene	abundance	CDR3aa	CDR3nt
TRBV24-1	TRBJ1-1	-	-	CATSDRGNVAEAFF	TGTGCCACCAGTGATAGGGGCAATGTGGCTGAAGCTTTCTTT
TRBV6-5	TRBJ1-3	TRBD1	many	CASSTGQGNTIYF	TGTGCCAGCAGTACGGGACAGGGAAACACCATATATTTT
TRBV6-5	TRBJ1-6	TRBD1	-	CASRGQGVISPLHF	TGTGCCAGCAGGGGACAGGGGGTCATCTCACCCCTCCACTTT
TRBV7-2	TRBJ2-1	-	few	CASSLGTDYNEQFF	TGTGCCAGCAGCTTAGGGACCGACTACAATGAGCAGTTCTTC
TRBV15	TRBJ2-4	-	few	CATRESGGVKNIQYF	TGTGCCACCAGGGAGTCCGGCGGCGTCAAAAACATTCAGTACTTC
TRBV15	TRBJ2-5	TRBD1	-	CATSSFHRGQETQYF	TGTGCCACCAGCAGTTTCCACAGGGGGCAAGAGACCCAGTACTTC
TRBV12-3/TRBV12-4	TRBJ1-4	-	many	CASSSPRGKLFF	TGTGCCAGCAGTTCACCCCGGGGAAAACTGTTTTTT
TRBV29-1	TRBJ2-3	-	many	CSVVEIVGDTQYF	TGCAGCGTTGTGGAAATAGTGGGGGATACGCAGTATTTT
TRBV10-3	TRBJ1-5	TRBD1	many	CAISETGGVSNQPQHF	TGTGCCATCTCGGAGACAGGGGGCGTGAGCAATCAGCCCCAGCATTTT
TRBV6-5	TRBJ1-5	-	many	CASSSDSYLPQHF	TGTGCCAGCAGTTCCGACAGCTATTTGCCCCAGCATTTT
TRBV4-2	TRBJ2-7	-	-	CASSRGQENYEQYF	TGTGCCAGCAGTCGCGGACAAGAAAACTACGAGCAGTACTTC
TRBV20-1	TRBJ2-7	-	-	CSARIRTYEQYF	TGCAGTGCGAGAATAAGAACTTACGAGCAGTACTTC
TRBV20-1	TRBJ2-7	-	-	CSASPTGRTYEQYF	TGCAGCGCGTCACCGACGGGACGAACCTACGAGCAGTACTTC
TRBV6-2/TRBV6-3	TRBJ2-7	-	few	CASSYQAPSYEQYF	TGTGCCAGCAGTTATCAGGCACCTTCCTACGAGCAGTACTTC
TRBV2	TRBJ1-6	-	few	CASSLGRASPLHF	TGTGCCAGCAGTCTCGGCAGGGCCTCACCCCTCCACTTT
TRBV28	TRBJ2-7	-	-	CASSPTGKSYEQYF	TGTGCCAGCAGTCCCACCGGGAAGTCCTACGAGCAGTACTTC
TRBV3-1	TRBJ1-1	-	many	CASSHWNTEAFF	TGTGCCAGCAGTCATTGGAACACTGAAGCTTTCTTT